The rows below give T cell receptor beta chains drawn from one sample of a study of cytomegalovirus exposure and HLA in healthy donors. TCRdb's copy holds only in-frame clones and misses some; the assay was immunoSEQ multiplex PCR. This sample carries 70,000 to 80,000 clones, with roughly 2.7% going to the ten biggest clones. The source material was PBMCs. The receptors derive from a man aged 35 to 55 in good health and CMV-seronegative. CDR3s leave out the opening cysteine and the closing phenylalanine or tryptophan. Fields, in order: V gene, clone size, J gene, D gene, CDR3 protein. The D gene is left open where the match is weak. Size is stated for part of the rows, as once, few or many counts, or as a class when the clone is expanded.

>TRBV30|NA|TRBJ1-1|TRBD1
AWNGGQQNTEAF
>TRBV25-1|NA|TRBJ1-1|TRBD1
ANTRTGRDTEAF
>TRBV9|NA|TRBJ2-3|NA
ASSVEPRLDTQY
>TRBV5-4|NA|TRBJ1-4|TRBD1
ASSQGRNRGDEKLF
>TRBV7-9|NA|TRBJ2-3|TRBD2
ASSFSGAGGDTQY
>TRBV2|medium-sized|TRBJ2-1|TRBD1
ASSGGGQGAGNEQF
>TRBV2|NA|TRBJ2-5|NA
ASSEAVTVKGPQTQY
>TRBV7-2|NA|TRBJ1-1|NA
ATRRGRNTEAF
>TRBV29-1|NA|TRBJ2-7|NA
SVFDRTSYEQY
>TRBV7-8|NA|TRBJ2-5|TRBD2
ASSLGWGGRETQY
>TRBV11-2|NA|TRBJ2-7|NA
ASNPQGIPWEQY
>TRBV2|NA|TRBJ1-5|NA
ASRRTDSNQPQH
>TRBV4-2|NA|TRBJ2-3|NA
ASSQTSASTDTQY
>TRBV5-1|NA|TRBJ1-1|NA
ASSFSDRRGEAF
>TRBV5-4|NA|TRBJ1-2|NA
ASSFWGGSNYGYT
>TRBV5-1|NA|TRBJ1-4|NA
ASSPGQTINEKLF
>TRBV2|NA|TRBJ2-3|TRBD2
ASSGERGRDTQY
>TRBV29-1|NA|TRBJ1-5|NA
SVQTPDSQPQH
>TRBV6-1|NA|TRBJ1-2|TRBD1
ASSEPGQGVDGYT
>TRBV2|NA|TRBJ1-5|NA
ASGLTEYSNQPQH
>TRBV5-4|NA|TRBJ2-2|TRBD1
ASSLAGQLYTGELF
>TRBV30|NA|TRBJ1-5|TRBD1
AWGGQGNQPQH
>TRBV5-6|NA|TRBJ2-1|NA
ASSLGTAISDNEQF
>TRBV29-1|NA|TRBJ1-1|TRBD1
SVLDRGRLERTEAF
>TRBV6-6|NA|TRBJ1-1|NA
ASSYSEGLTEAF
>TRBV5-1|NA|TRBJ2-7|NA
ASSLMEEQY
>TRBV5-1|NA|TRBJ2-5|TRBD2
ASSLQGLAVETQY
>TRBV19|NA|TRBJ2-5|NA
ASRQAETQY
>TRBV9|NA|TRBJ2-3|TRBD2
ASSLRGGSTDTQY
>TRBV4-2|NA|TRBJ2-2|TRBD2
ASSQDPSGGYNTGELF
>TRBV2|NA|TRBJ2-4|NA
ASISEGEAIQY
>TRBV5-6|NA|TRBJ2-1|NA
ASIESGTGWNEQF
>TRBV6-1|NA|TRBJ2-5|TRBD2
ASSTQAGGQETQY
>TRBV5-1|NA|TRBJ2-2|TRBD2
ASSFLGLAGRGGELF
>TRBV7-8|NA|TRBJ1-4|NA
ASSQSTGGTNEKLF
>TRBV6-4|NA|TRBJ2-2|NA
ASSDFQDTGELF
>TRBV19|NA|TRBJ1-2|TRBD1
ASSSIQGTKNGYT